One sample yielded the 25 T cell receptor beta chains listed below, sequenced in a study of shared clonotypes between healthy human individuals. Assay used: immunoSEQ multiplex PCR; TCRdb lists only in-frame clones, some missing. The sample shows millions of clones, around 90% of them seen only once. The material sequenced was naive CD4+ T cells sorted from blood. The sample's subset: CD45RA+ positively selected. The receptor set was obtained from a man in his late teens or twenties in good health.

This chain links TRBV10-1 with TRBJ2-1, with 10 bases identical to TRBD1. The CDR3 sequence is 15 residues long. Trimming cost V 2 bases and J 8 bases; bases outside gene matches: 6. Germline lookup yields CDR1 WNHNN and CDR2 SYGVQD (reference sequence). CDR3: CASSEPGQGRDEQFF. DNA of the CDR3: TGCGCCAGCAGTGAGCCGGGACAGGGGAGGGATGAGCAGTTCTTC.

This clone was detected only once. The chain has TRBV7-9 and TRBJ2-3, with D tentatively TRBD1 (5 bases). Trimming removed 5 bases from V and 3 bases from J, with 12 bases in between. The CDR3 consists of 14 residues. Germline V lookup: CDR1 SEHNR, CDR2 FQNEAQ (reference sequence). CDR3 residues: CASSPQGWTDTQYF. DNA for the CDR3: TGTGCCAGCAGCCCCCAGGGTTGGACAGATACGCAGTATTTT.

The chain uses TRBV14 and TRBJ2-7; a weak D match, TRBD1 (6 bases). This CDR3 has 14 residues. Looked up from germline, CDR1 is SGHDN and CDR2 is FVKESK. V lost 1 base, J lost 2 bases, and 9 bases lay in between. Written as DNA, the CDR3 is TGTGCCAGCAGCCAAGTCAACAGGGCCTACGAGCAGTACTTC. This gives the protein CASSQVNRAYEQYF.

The V call is TRBV7-9, the J call TRBJ2-1; 10 nucleotides align to TRBD1. With 3 bases clipped from V and 8 bases from J, the junction kept 7 bases outside the gene matches. The CDR3 contains 15 residues. Germline lookup yields CDR1 SEHNR and CDR2 FQNEAQ (reference sequence). The CDR3 DNA sequence: TGTGCCAGCAGCTTTTTTGGGACAGGGGTTCATGAGCAGTTCTTC. Translation gives CASSFFGTGVHEQFF.

The rearrangement joins TRBV5-4 to TRBJ2-5, with D possibly being TRBD2 (6 bases). CDR3 length: 15 amino acids. Germline CDR1 SGHNT, CDR2 YYREEE (reference sequence). V dropped 4 bases and J dropped 2 bases, with 15 bases sitting between them. CDR3: CASSMLLALQETQYF. The DNA for the CDR3 is TGTGCCAGCAGCATGCTACTAGCTTTACAAGAGACCCAGTACTTC.

This clone was seen a handful of times. The sample has other DNA sequences that encode this CDR3 too. This chain joins TRBV7-9 and TRBJ1-5; possibly TRBD1 for D (5 bases). This CDR3 is built from 12 residues. CDR1 SEHNR and CDR2 FQNEAQ come from the germline V gene (reference sequence). Trimming removed 1 base from V and 7 bases from J, with 5 bases in between. The CDR3 DNA is TGTGCCAGCAGCTTAGAGGGGCAGCCCCAGCATTTT. It encodes CASSLEGQPQHF.

V gene TRBV2 combines with J gene TRBJ1-5, with 8 positions matching TRBD1. The CDR3 length is 14 residues. Germline trimming cut 9 bases from V and 1 base from J; bases unmatched to any gene: 5. Per the germline V gene, CDR1 is SNHLY and CDR2 is FYNNEI. CDR3 coding DNA: TGTGCCAGTCTAGGACAGGGAAGCAATCAGCCCCAGCATTTT. As protein: CASLGQGSNQPQHF.

The rearrangement uses TRBV7-6 and TRBJ2-7; a possible D gene is TRBD2 (5 bases). V was clipped by 4 bases and J by 0 bases, with 13 bases between them. This CDR3 has 15 amino acids. The germline V gene has CDR1 SGHVS and CDR2 FNYEAQ. Here the CDR3 reads CASSWAGEYSYEQYF. CDR3 sequence (DNA): TGTGCCAGCAGCTGGGCTGGGGAGTACTCCTACGAGCAGTACTTC.

The J gene is TRBJ2-7, the V gene TRBV15, with TRBD1 matching 9 bases. Germline V gene data show CDR1 as LNHNV and CDR2 as YYDKDF (reference sequence). Germline trimming cut 5 bases from V and 4 bases from J; bases unmatched to any gene: 6. The CDR3 is made up of 14 amino acids. DNA of the CDR3: TGTGCCACCAGCGGGGGACAGGGAGTTTACGAGCAGTACTTC. Protein product: CATSGGQGVYEQYF.

As to this clone: Other DNA sequences of this sample code for an identical CDR3. The chain couples TRBV7-9 to TRBJ1-5; TRBD1 is a possible D gene (5 bases). V was pared by 1 base and J by 1 base, with 8 bases between. Per the germline V gene, CDR1 is SEHNR and CDR2 is FQNEAQ (reference sequence). This CDR3 has 15 amino acids. CDR3 sequence (DNA): TGTGCCAGCAGCTTAGGCGGGGACAGCAATCAGCCCCAGCATTTT. This gives the protein CASSLGGDSNQPQHF.

A word on this clone: The same CDR3 arises from other DNA sequences in this sample as well. The J gene is TRBJ2-7, the V gene TRBV5-1; 9 positions agree with TRBD2. This CDR3 region has 15 residues. V shed 2 bases and J 0 bases; nucleotides not matched to a gene: 3. The germline V gene encodes CDR1 SGHRS and CDR2 YFSETQ. This CDR3 is CASSFSGGSSYEQYF. The CDR3 DNA reads as TGCGCCAGCAGCTTTAGCGGGGGAAGCTCCTACGAGCAGTACTTC.

The rearrangement uses TRBV11-2 and TRBJ2-3; D is unclear. Germline V lookup: CDR1 SGHAT, CDR2 FQNNGV. Trimming cost V 5 bases and J 4 bases, with 10 bases left between them. This CDR3 is 13 amino acids long. This CDR3 reads CASSPLVADTQYF. CDR3 nucleotide sequence: TGTGCCAGCAGCCCCCTCGTCGCAGATACGCAGTATTTT.

The V call is TRBV10-3, the J call TRBJ2-7; D uncertain. Trimming took 9 bases from V and 7 from J, leaving 19 bases between them. The germline V gene encodes CDR1 ENHRY and CDR2 SYGVKD. This CDR3 has 13 amino acids. The CDR3 is CAISETPKEEQYF. DNA for the CDR3: TGTGCCATAAGCGAGACGCCCAAGGAGGAGCAGTACTTC.

The rearrangement links TRBV7-2 to TRBJ2-3, with 11 bases that match TRBD2. Germline trimming cut 4 bases from V and 1 base from J; bases unmatched to any gene: 10. There are 18 residues in the CDR3. Germline CDR1 and CDR2: SGHTA and FQGNSA. CDR3 DNA: TGTGCCAGCAGCTCACCGGGACTAGCGGTTAAGGGCACAGATACGCAGTATTTT. This gives the protein CASSSPGLAVKGTDTQYF.

This chain links TRBV19 with TRBJ2-7, with TRBD2 as a possible D gene (6 bases). The V end lost 4 bases, the J end lost 3 bases, and 13 bases lay between the germline ends. Germline lookup yields CDR1 LNHDA and CDR2 SQIVND (reference sequence). The CDR3 spans 14 residues. This chain's CDR3 is CASSTPGGNYEQYF. CDR3 coding DNA: TGTGCCAGTAGTACCCCGGGCGGGAACTACGAGCAGTACTTC. Variable domain in full (rest from reference TRBV19 and TRBJ2-7): DGGITQSPKYLFRKEGQNVTLSCEQNLNHDAMYWYRQDPGQGLRLIYYSQIVNDFQKGDIAEGYSVSREKKESFPLTVTSAQKNPTAFYLCASSTPGGNYEQYFGPGTRLTVT.

The genes are TRBV7-8 and TRBJ2-1; TRBD2 is a possible D gene (6 bases). Germline lookup yields CDR1 SGHVS and CDR2 FQNEAQ. The CDR3 runs to 16 residues. V was shortened by 1 base and J by 2 bases, with 12 bases between the two germline ends. The CDR3 DNA reads as TGTGCCAGCAGCTTAGTGCCCCCGGGGGCCTACAATGAGCAGTTCTTC. As protein: CASSLVPPGAYNEQFF.

The CDR3 is CASSYPPGKAFF. The CDR3 DNA reads as TGTGCCAGCAGTTACCCCCCGGGGAAAGCTTTCTTT. The V and J genes are TRBV6-5 and TRBJ1-1; D call uncertain. Germline CDR1 is MNHEY and CDR2 is SVGAGI. Trimming cost V 2 bases and J 9 bases, with 10 bases left between them. This CDR3 contains 12 residues.

The rearrangement uses TRBV6-5 and TRBJ2-7, with 11 positions matching TRBD2. The CDR3 totals 15 residues. CDR1 and CDR2 from the germline V gene are MNHEY and SVGAGI. The V segment lost 7 bases and the J segment 2 bases; nucleotides outside the gene matches: 7. DNA of the CDR3: TGTGCCAGCACCCCCACTAGCGGGAGACCCTACGAGCAGTACTTC. This codes for CASTPTSGRPYEQYF.

As for this clone: Its ends do not fully match the called genes, so a read error is possible. The rearrangement joins TRBV15 to TRBJ2-7, with unresolved D. From germline, CDR1 is LNHNV and CDR2 YYDKDF (reference sequence). This CDR3 is 14 amino acids long. The CDR3 loop is CATSRDGYTVVAHF. In nucleotides, the CDR3 is TGTGCCACCAGCAGAGATGGTTACACGGTCGTCGCACACTTC.

V and J are TRBV6-1 and TRBJ2-5; D is ambiguous. The germline gives CDR1 MNHNS, CDR2 SASEGT. The CDR3 loop spans 13 amino acids. V lost 5 bases and J lost 5, with 12 bases in between. The CDR3 bases are TGTGCCAGCAGTTCCTTATTCGGGGAGACCCAGTACTTC. This codes for CASSSLFGETQYF.

The rearrangement joins TRBV6-1 to TRBJ2-7, with TRBD1 identical over 7 bases. The CDR3 is made up of 15 amino acids. J gave up 3 bases and V 3 bases, and 8 bases lay outside the gene matches. Germline-derived CDR1 and CDR2 are MNHNS and SASEGT. The CDR3 spells CASSDPGQKYYEQYF. The CDR3 DNA is TGTGCCAGCAGTGACCCGGGACAGAAATACTACGAGCAGTACTTC.

J is TRBJ1-1 and V is TRBV11-3; 8 nucleotides align to TRBD1. There are 17 residues in the CDR3. J was trimmed by 4 bases and V by 6 bases; bases with no gene match: 16. CDR1 is SGHNT, CDR2 YENEEA, per germline. The DNA for the CDR3 is TGTGCCAGCAGTATTAGACCAGGGGGCCAACAAGGCACTGAAGCTTTCTTT. It translates to CASSIRPGGQQGTEAFF. Combining the CDR3 with reference TRBV11-3 and TRBJ1-1 gives the whole variable domain EAGVVQSPRYKIIEKKQPVAFWCNPISGHNTLYWYLQNLGQGPELLIRYENEEAVDDSQLPKDRFSAERLKGVDSTLKIQPAELGDSAVYLCASSIRPGGQQGTEAFFGQGTRLTVV.

The chain has TRBV4-2 and TRBJ2-7; tentative D call: TRBD2 (5 bases). Trimming shortened V by 0 bases and J by 7 bases, and 10 bases separated the two germline ends. Per the germline V gene, CDR1 is LGHNA and CDR2 is YNFKEQ. CDR3 length: 13 amino acids. In DNA form, the CDR3 reads TGTGCCAGCAGCCAAGATTCTCCGGGGGAGCAGTACTTC. This gives the protein CASSQDSPGEQYF.

The chain couples TRBV6-5 to TRBJ1-3; no reliable D call. The CDR3 spans 14 residues. V gave up 6 bases and J gave up 0 bases, with 9 bases separating them. Germline CDR1 is MNHEY and CDR2 is SVGAGI. CDR3 sequence: CASRLGISGNTIYF. Here the CDR3 DNA reads TGTGCCAGCAGACTAGGGATCTCTGGAAACACCATATATTTT.

The V gene is TRBV1, the J gene TRBJ2-7; TRBD2 is taken as the D call from the table, unchecked against the DNA. TRBV1 is marked as a pseudogene. The CDR3 has 17 residues. The DNA of the CDR3 is TGCACCAGCAGCCAAGTGATGGGGGGGAGGCCCACCTACGAGCAGTACTTC. This gives the protein CTSSQVMGGRPTYEQYF.